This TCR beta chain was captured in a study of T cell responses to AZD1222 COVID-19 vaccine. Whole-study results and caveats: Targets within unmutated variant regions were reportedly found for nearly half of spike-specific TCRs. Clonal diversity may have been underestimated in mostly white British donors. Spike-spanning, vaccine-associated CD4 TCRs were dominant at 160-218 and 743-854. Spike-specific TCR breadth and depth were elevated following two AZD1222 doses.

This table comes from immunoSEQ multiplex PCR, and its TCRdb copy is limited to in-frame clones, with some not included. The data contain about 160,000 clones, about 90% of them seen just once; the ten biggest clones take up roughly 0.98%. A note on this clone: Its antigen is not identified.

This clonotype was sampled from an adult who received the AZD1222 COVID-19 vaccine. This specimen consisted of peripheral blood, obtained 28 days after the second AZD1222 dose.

The CDR3 coding sequence is TGTGCCAGCAGCCACGGACTAGCGGGGGGGATAGATACGCAGTATTTT. It specifies CASSHGLAGGIDTQYF. V usage is TRBV3-1 (or the pseudogene TRBV3-2) and J usage is TRBJ2-3; 15 nucleotides line up with TRBD2. Germline CDR1 reads LGHDT; CDR2 reads YNNKEL (reference sequence). CDR3 length: 16 amino acids. V gave up 3 bases and J gave up 5 bases; unmatched junction bases: 3.